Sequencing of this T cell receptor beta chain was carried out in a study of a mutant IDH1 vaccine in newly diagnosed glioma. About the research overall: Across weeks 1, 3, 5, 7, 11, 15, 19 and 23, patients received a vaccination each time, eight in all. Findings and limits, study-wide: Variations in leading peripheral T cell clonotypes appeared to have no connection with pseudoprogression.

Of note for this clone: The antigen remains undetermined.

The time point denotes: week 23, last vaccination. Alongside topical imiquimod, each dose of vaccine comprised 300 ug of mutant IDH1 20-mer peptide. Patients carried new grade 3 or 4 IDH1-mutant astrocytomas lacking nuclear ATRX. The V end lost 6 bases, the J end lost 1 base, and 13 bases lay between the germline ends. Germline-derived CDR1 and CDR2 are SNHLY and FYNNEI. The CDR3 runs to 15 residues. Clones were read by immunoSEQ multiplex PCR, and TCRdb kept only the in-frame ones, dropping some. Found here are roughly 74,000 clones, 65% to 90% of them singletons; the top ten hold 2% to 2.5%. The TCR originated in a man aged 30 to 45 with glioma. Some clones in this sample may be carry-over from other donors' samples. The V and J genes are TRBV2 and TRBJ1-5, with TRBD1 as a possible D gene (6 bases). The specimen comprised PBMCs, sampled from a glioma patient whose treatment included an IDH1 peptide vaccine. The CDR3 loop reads CASRGGTTSNQPQHF. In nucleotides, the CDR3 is TGTGCCAGCAGGGGGGGGACAACGAGCAATCAGCCCCAGCATTTT. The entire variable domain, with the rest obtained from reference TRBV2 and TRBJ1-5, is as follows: EPEVTQTPSHQVTQMGQEVILRCVPISNHLYFYWYRQILGQKVEFLVSFYNNEISEKSEIFDDQFSVERPDGSNFTLKIRSTKLEDSAMYFCASRGGTTSNQPQHFGDGTRLSIL.